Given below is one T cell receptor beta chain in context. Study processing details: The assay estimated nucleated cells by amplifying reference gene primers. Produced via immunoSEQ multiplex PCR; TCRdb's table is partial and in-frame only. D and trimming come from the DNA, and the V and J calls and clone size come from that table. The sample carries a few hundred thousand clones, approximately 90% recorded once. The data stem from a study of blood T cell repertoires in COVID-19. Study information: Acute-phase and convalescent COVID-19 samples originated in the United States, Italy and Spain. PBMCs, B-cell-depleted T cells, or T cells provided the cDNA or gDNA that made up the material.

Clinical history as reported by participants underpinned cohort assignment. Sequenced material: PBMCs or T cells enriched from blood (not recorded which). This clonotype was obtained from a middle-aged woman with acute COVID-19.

The chain's CDR3 is CASSFVGNTEAFF. Written as DNA, the CDR3 is TGTGCCAGCAGTTTCGTCGGGAACACTGAAGCTTTCTTT. The chain links TRBV7-9 to TRBJ1-1, with D unresolved. The CDR3 sequence is 13 residues long. CDR1 and CDR2 (germline): SEHNR, FQNEAQ (reference sequence). Trimming removed 6 bases at V and 1 base at J, with 9 bases between. Combining the CDR3 with reference TRBV7-9 and TRBJ1-1 gives the whole variable domain DTGVSQNPRHKITKRGQNVTFRCDPISEHNRLYWYRQTLGQGPEFLTYFQNEAQLEKSRLLSDRFSAERPKGSFSTLEIQRTEQGDSAMYLCASSFVGNTEAFFGQGTRLTVV.